These T cell receptor beta chains were read from a single sample in a study of blood T cell repertoires in COVID-19. Generated by immunoSEQ multiplex PCR, the TCRdb table keeps only in-frame clones and is missing some. This sample carries about 64,000 clones, 70% to 90% of them seen once, and the ten largest clones take around 4.2%. The material sequenced was peripheral blood. All receptors derive from a man aged 65 to 79 with acute or convalescent COVID-19. Both conserved end residues are part of each CDR3. The D gene is left open where the match is weak. Clone sizes are given selectively: once, few, many, or a class where the clone is expanded.

d_call	clone_size	v_call	j_call	cdr3_length	cdr3_aa	cdr3_nt
TRBD1	NA	TRBV2	TRBJ2-2	15	CASSTQGMSTGELFF	TGTGCCAGCAGTACACAGGGGATGTCCACCGGGGAGCTGTTTTTT
NA	NA	TRBV24-1	TRBJ1-2	13	CATSRGANYGYTF	TGTGCCACCAGTCGTGGAGCTAACTATGGCTACACCTTC
TRBD1	NA	TRBV15	TRBJ2-7	16	CATSRPGGAGTYEQYF	TGTGCCACCAGCAGGCCAGGGGGCGCGGGGACCTACGAGCAGTACTTC
TRBD1	NA	TRBV6-2/TRBV6-3	TRBJ2-1	14	CASSRDRVYNEQFF	TGTGCCAGCAGTCGAGACAGGGTTTACAATGAGCAGTTCTTC
NA	NA	TRBV7-2	TRBJ2-7	13	CASSNLLPYEQYF	TGTGCCAGCAGTAATCTACTTCCCTACGAGCAGTACTTC
TRBD1	few	TRBV19	TRBJ2-1	16	CASSNPGTGGRGEQFF	TGTGCCAGTTCTAACCCCGGGACAGGGGGCAGGGGTGAGCAGTTCTTC
TRBD1	NA	TRBV7-9	TRBJ2-5	15	CASSSTHRGGETQYF	TGTGCCAGCAGCTCGACGCACAGGGGCGGAGAGACCCAGTACTTC
TRBD2	NA	TRBV7-7	TRBJ2-5	19	CASSSETSGTSRLVATQYF	TGTGCCAGCAGCTCAGAGACTAGCGGAACATCCCGTTTGGTCGCGACCCAGTACTTC
TRBD2	once	TRBV5-1	TRBJ2-1	15	CASSLGGGAVDEQFF	TGCGCCAGCAGCTTGGGCGGGGGGGCAGTGGATGAGCAGTTCTTC
TRBD1	NA	TRBV7-3	TRBJ1-6	14	CASSQTGINSPLHF	TGTGCCAGCAGCCAGACAGGGATTAATTCACCCCTCCACTTT
TRBD2	NA	TRBV7-2	TRBJ2-3	18	CASSLATSGGAATDTQYF	TGTGCCAGCAGCTTAGCGACTAGCGGGGGGGCAGCCACAGATACGCAGTATTTT
TRBD1	once	TRBV30	TRBJ2-7	13	CAWSGTGPYEQYF	TGTGCCTGGAGTGGGACAGGGCCCTACGAGCAGTACTTC
NA	NA	TRBV3-1/TRBV3-2	TRBJ2-3	14	CASSQGRRTDTQYF	TGTGCCAGCAGCCAGGGCAGGAGGACAGATACGCAGTATTTT
TRBD1	NA	TRBV2	TRBJ2-1	16	CASSRDSAHSYNEQFF	TGTGCCAGCAGTCGGGACAGCGCTCACTCCTACAATGAGCAGTTCTTC
TRBD2	NA	TRBV4-3	TRBJ2-2	16	CASSQGTSGNTGELFF	TGCGCCAGCAGCCAAGGGACTAGCGGGAACACCGGGGAGCTGTTTTTT
NA	NA	TRBV24-1	TRBJ2-2	15	CATSLTGKYTGELFF	TGTGCCACCAGTCTAACAGGAAAATACACCGGGGAGCTGTTTTTT
TRBD1	NA	TRBV28	TRBJ2-5	14	CASSLGGQQGTQYF	TGTGCCAGCAGTTTAGGGGGACAGCAAGGAACCCAGTACTTC
NA	NA	TRBV11-2	TRBJ1-6	12	CASSFSRDTLHF	TGTGCCAGCAGCTTCAGCCGTGACACCCTCCACTTT
TRBD1	once	TRBV27	TRBJ1-5	16	CASSNRDRISNQPQHF	TGTGCCAGCAGTAACCGGGACAGAATCTCCAATCAGCCCCAGCATTTT
TRBD1	NA	TRBV19	TRBJ2-7	13	CASSSGQGYEQYF	TGTGCCAGTAGCTCGGGACAGGGCTACGAGCAGTACTTC
NA	NA	TRBV24-1	TRBJ1-1	14	CATTWRPDNTEAFF	TGTGCCACCACCTGGAGGCCCGATAACACTGAAGCTTTCTTT
NA	NA	TRBV5-1	TRBJ2-5	14	CASSLVVTKETQYF	TGCGCCAGCAGCTTGGTAGTGACAAAAGAGACCCAGTACTTC
TRBD2	NA	TRBV7-9	TRBJ2-1	16	CASSLIAGVSYNEQFF	TGTGCCAGCAGCTTAATCGCGGGGGTTAGCTACAATGAGCAGTTCTTC
NA	once	TRBV25-1	TRBJ1-4	15	CASSPRGAGNEKLFF	TGTGCCAGCAGCCCTCGGGGGGCGGGTAATGAAAAACTGTTTTTT
TRBD1	NA	TRBV4-1	TRBJ2-7	16	CASSHEGQGKRLEQYF	TGCGCCAGCAGCCACGAAGGACAGGGGAAGAGACTAGAGCAGTACTTC
NA	NA	TRBV2	TRBJ2-1	14	CASSGGQGFDEQFF	TGTGCCAGCAGTGGGGGGCAGGGGTTCGATGAGCAGTTCTTC
TRBD1	NA	TRBV9	TRBJ1-2	17	CASSAYAPGQPNYGYTF	TGTGCCAGCAGCGCATACGCCCCGGGACAGCCTAACTATGGCTACACCTTC
NA	NA	TRBV25-1	TRBJ2-5	16	CASSEFQDSWLETQYF	TGTGCCAGCAGTGAATTCCAGGACAGCTGGTTAGAGACCCAGTACTTC
TRBD1	NA	TRBV5-6	TRBJ2-7	14	CASSWGQGAYEQYF	TGTGCCAGCAGCTGGGGACAGGGGGCCTACGAGCAGTACTTC
NA	NA	TRBV24-1	TRBJ1-5	19	CATSDFGREGRVGNQPQHF	TGTGCCACCAGTGATTTTGGCAGGGAGGGGCGGGTCGGCAATCAGCCCCAGCATTTT
NA	NA	TRBV6-5	TRBJ1-3	15	CASSYSQVSGNTIYF	TGTGCCAGCAGTTACTCGCAGGTCTCTGGAAACACCATATATTTT
TRBD1	NA	TRBV5-1	TRBJ1-1	20	CASSLGRGENEGTAHTEAFF	TGCGCCAGCAGCCTGGGTCGGGGTGAGAATGAAGGGACAGCCCACACTGAAGCTTTCTTT
TRBD1	NA	TRBV30	TRBJ1-5	15	CAWSVRGQGGQPQHF	TGTGCCTGGAGTGTACGGGGACAGGGCGGTCAGCCCCAGCATTTT
TRBD1	NA	TRBV30	TRBJ1-1	15	CAWSSRQGGYTEAFF	TGTGCCTGGAGTTCCCGACAGGGGGGATACACTGAAGCTTTCTTT
NA	once	TRBV27	TRBJ2-2	14	CASSATTVTGELFF	TGTGCCAGCAGTGCCACGACAGTTACCGGGGAGCTGTTTTTT
NA	NA	TRBV3-1/TRBV3-2	TRBJ2-2	16	CASSQARGAQHRGAVF	TGTGCCAGCAGCCAAGCCCGGGGGGCCCAACACCGGGGAGCTGTTTTT
NA	NA	TRBV9	TRBJ2-7	14	CASSAAGRDYEQYF	TGTGCCAGCAGCGCGGCCGGGAGAGACTACGAGCAGTACTTC
NA	NA	TRBV6-5	TRBJ2-7	14	CASSSTGDSYEQYF	TGTGCCAGCAGCTCAACGGGGGACTCCTACGAGCAGTACTTC
NA	few	TRBV9	TRBJ2-7	13	CASSAGVGDEQYF	TGTGCCAGCAGCGCAGGGGTTGGGGACGAGCAGTACTTC
TRBD1	NA	TRBV12-5	TRBJ1-1	15	CASGLVRGRDTEAFF	TGTGCTAGTGGTTTGGTAAGGGGGCGGGACACTGAAGCTTTCTTT
NA	NA	TRBV6-5	TRBJ2-1	12	CASSQNRESQFF	TGTGCCAGCAGTCAAAACAGGGAATCCCAGTTCTTC
NA	once	TRBV20-1	TRBJ2-4	16	CSASSPRSQSKNIQYF	TGCAGTGCTAGTTCCCCGAGGAGTCAGTCCAAAAACATTCAGTACTTC
TRBD1	NA	TRBV25-1	TRBJ2-7	12	CASSGDSYEQYF	TGTGCCAGCAGTGGGGACAGTTACGAGCAGTACTTC
NA	few	TRBV7-7	TRBJ2-7	18	CASSPSPFRSGSTYEQYF	TGTGCCAGCAGCCCGTCCCCCTTCAGATCGGGGTCCACCTACGAGCAGTACTTC
NA	few	TRBV5-6	TRBJ1-4	12	CASSFGRGKLFF	TGTGCCAGCAGCTTTGGGCGTGGAAAACTGTTTTTT
TRBD1	NA	TRBV2	TRBJ1-4	14	CASRPGQGNEKLFF	TGTGCCAGCAGACCGGGACAGGGTAATGAAAAACTGTTTTTT
TRBD1	NA	TRBV18	TRBJ1-1	13	CASSSDRDTEAFF	TGTGCCAGCTCTTCGGACAGGGACACTGAAGCTTTCTTT
NA	NA	TRBV2	TRBJ2-1	16	CASSGSSGVRYNEQFF	TGTGCCAGCAGTGGGTCTTCAGGGGTACGGTACAATGAGCAGTTCTTC
TRBD1	NA	TRBV2	TRBJ2-7	15	CASSERGQGSYEQYF	TGTGCCAGCAGTGAAAGAGGACAGGGATCCTACGAGCAGTACTTC
TRBD2	NA	TRBV4-3	TRBJ2-2	17	CASSQSIGGANTGELFF	TGCGCCAGCAGCCAGTCCATTGGGGGGGCGAACACCGGGGAGCTGTTTTTT